This TCR beta chain was sequenced for a study of cytomegalovirus exposure and HLA in healthy donors. Both 60 Vbeta primers and 13 Jbeta primers went into the PCR. Assay used: immunoSEQ multiplex PCR; TCRdb lists only in-frame clones, some missing. The repertoire includes some 77,000 clones, 79% of them detected once, and 22% sits in the top ten. The CDR3 totals 13 residues. The ends were cut back, 0 bases at V and 2 bases at J, with 5 bases in the middle. From germline, CDR1 is SGHRS and CDR2 YFSETQ. The genes are TRBV5-1 and TRBJ2-5; D is ambiguous. This clonotype was obtained from a woman in her 40s in good health and CMV-seropositive. Sequenced sample: PBMCs. The CDR3 nucleotides are TGCGCCAGCAGCTTGGGCGGACAAGAGACCCAGTACTTC. Protein sequence: CASSLGGQETQYF. Complete variable domain (other parts from reference TRBV5-1 and TRBJ2-5): KAGVTQTPRYLIKTRGQQVTLSCSPISGHRSVSWYQQTPGQGLQFLFEYFSETQRNKGNFPGRFSGRQFSNSRSEMNVSTLELGDSALYLCASSLGGQETQYFGPGTRLLVL.